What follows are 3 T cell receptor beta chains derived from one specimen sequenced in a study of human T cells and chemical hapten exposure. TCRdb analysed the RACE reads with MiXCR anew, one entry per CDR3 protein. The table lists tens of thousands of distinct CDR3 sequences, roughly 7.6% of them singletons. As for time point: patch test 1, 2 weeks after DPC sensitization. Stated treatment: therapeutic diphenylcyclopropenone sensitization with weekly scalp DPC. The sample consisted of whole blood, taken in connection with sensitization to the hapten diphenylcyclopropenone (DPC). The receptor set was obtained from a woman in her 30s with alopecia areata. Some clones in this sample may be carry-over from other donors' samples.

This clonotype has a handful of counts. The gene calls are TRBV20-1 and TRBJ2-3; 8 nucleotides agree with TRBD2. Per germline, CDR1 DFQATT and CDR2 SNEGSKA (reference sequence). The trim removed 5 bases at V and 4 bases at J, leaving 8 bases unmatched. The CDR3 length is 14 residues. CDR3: CSAPWPGGPDTQYF. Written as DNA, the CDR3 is TGCAGTGCTCCTTGGCCGGGGGGGCCAGATACGCAGTATTTT.

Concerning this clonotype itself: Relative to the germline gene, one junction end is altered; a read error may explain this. Written as DNA, the CDR3 is TGTGCCAGCAGCCGGATCGACAAGGAGCAGTTCTTC. It specifies CASSRIDKEQFF. V and J are TRBV3-1 and TRBJ2-1; no clear D. CDR3 length: 12 amino acids. Per the germline V gene, CDR1 is LGHDT and CDR2 is YNNKEL (reference sequence).

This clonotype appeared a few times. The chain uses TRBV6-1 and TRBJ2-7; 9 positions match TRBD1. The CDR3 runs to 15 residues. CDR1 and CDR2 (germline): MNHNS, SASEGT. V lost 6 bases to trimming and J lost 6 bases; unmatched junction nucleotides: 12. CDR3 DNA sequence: TGTGCCAGCAGGGGAGTTGGGACAGGGAGATCCGAGCAGTACTTC. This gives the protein CASRGVGTGRSEQYF.